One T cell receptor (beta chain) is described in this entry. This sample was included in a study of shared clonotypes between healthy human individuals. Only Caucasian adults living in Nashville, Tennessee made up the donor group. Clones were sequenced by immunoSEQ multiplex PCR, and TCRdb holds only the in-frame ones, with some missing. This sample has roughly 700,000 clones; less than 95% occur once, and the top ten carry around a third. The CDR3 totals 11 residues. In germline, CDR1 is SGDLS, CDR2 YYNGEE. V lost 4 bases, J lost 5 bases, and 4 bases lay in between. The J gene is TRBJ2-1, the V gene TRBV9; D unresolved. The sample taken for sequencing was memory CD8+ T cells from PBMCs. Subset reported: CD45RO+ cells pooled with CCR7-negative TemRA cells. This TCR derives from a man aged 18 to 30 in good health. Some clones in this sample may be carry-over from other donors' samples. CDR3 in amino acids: CASSRDNEQFF. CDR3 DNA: TGTGCCAGCAGCCGAGACAATGAGCAGTTCTTC. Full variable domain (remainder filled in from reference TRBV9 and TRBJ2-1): DSGVTQTPKHLITATGQRVTLRCSPRSGDLSVYWYQQSLDQGLQFLIQYYNGEERAKGNILERFSAQQFPDLHSELNLSSLELGDSALYFCASSRDNEQFFGPGTRLTVL.